The entry that follows covers one T cell receptor (delta chain) sequence. The target antigen is unknown. TCRdb pairs this DNA with a much larger clone's protein that differs at residue 5, likely a read error; the protein shown was translated from the DNA. TRG and TRD sequences were obtained from every sorted gammadelta sample. TCRdb used CATT to re-call clones from the multiplex PCR reads. The sample yields 55,000 to 70,000 delta-chain clones, roughly 1.8% seen once. The sample is drawn from a study of γδ T cells in repeated Plasmodium falciparum infection. Study details: The natural-infection arm compared Malian children under seasonal malaria with matched Australian children. Sampling occurred at baseline, pre-infection for selected infections, and 21 days post-infection.

Whole-study findings and limits: Vgamma9/Vdelta2+ T cells showed a stable polyclonal repertoire with shared TCRgamma sequences.

Trimming removed 4 bases from V and 4 bases from J; junction bases left unmatched: 14. Germline V gene data show CDR1 as TSWWSYY and CDR2 as QGS. The CDR3 covers 17 residues. Gammadelta T cells were flow-sorted from PBMC into Vgamma9/Vdelta2+ and Vdelta2-negative populations for bulk analysis. The TCR comes from a pool of human donors (malaria-infected and uninfected, not separated). The V and J genes are TRDV1 and TRDJ1; TRDD3 matches 8 bases. TCRdb does not report a J gene; here it was assigned by matching the DNA to germline references. Sequencing used gamma-delta T cells from blood. The DNA of the CDR3 is TGTGCTCTTGGGGGCGCTTCCTTCTGGGGGAGACACGATAAACTCATCTTT. As protein: CALGGASFWGRHDKLIF.